These 30 T cell receptor beta chains were all obtained from the same sample, sequenced in a study of T cells in narcolepsy (dated by TCRdb to the late 2010s). Preparation of the library involved the immunoSEQ multiplex PCR assay. Held by TCRdb, this immuneACCESS table contains in-frame sequences only and omits some clones. Under half of the omission traces to an unresolved V gene where checked; the cause of the rest is unknown. The sample contains about 30,000 clones, about 80% of them found a single time. The top ten clones comprise around 1% of the sample. Material for sequencing was CD45RA- memory CD4+ T cells from PBMCs. The cell subset or site label for this specimen denotes: memory T cells sorted ex vivo from peripheral blood. The receptors stem from a human donor with narcolepsy.

The chain links TRBV2 to TRBJ1-2; D gene unclear. Trimming took 5 bases from V and 3 from J, leaving 10 bases between them. This CDR3 spans 13 amino acids. Germline V CDR1 and CDR2: SNHLY, FYNNEI. CDR3 loop: CASSPQRDYGYTF. CDR3 sequence (DNA): TGTGCCAGCAGTCCCCAAAGGGACTATGGCTACACCTTC.

The chain couples TRBV7-9 to TRBJ2-7; maybe TRBD1 (6 bases). Trimming shortened V by 5 bases and J by 0 bases, and 11 bases separated the two germline ends. This CDR3 is built from 14 residues. CDR1 and CDR2 from the germline V gene are SEHNR and FQNEAQ (reference sequence). CDR3 region: CASSITGSSYEQYF. In nucleotides, the CDR3 is TGTGCCAGCAGCATTACAGGGAGCTCCTACGAGCAGTACTTC.

The chain is built from TRBV11-1 and TRBJ2-5, with D hard to call. The assigned J gene may be wrong: the sequence end matches TRBJ2-7 better. The CDR3 spans 17 residues. Looked up from germline, CDR1 is SGHAT and CDR2 is FQDESV (reference sequence). CDR3 coding DNA: TGTGCCAGCAGCTTAGCCCCCGGCCAACCCGGCTCCTACGAGCAGTACTTC. It translates to CASSLAPGQPGSYEQYF.

This chain uses TRBV5-5 with TRBJ2-2, with TRBD2 identical over 12 bases. This CDR3 region has 17 residues. J was trimmed by 2 bases and V by 0 bases; bases with no gene match: 2. Germline V gives CDR1 SGHKS, CDR2 YYEKEE (reference sequence). Here the CDR3 reads CASSLVLAGGNTGELFF. Written as DNA, the CDR3 is TGTGCCAGCAGCTTGGTACTAGCGGGGGGCAACACCGGGGAGCTGTTTTTT.

This rearrangement joins TRBV5-1 to TRBJ2-2; 12 bases match TRBD1. V gave up 3 bases and J gave up 6 bases; unmatched junction bases: 6. CDR3 length: 16 residues. In germline, CDR1 is SGHRS, CDR2 YFSETQ. The CDR3 sequence is CASSSAGQGASGELFF. The CDR3 DNA follows: TGCGCCAGCAGCTCTGCGGGACAGGGGGCTTCCGGGGAGCTGTTTTTT.

J is TRBJ1-2 and V is TRBV13; 7 positions match TRBD1. CDR1 and CDR2 from the germline V gene are PRHDT and FYEKMQ (reference sequence). The V segment lost 2 bases and the J segment 7 bases; nucleotides outside the gene matches: 7. The CDR3 contains 14 residues. The CDR3, as DNA: TGTGCCAGCAGCTTAACAGGGGCGGCGGTTGGCTACACCTTC. This sequence encodes CASSLTGAAVGYTF.

As DNA, the CDR3 is TGTGCCAGCAGCCGGGAGCGGGCTAGCAATCAGCCCCAGCATTTT. Amino acids: CASSRERASNQPQHF. The chain uses TRBV11-3 and TRBJ1-5; D is ambiguous. Trimming took off 5 bases at V and 0 bases at J, with 11 bases between the two ends. Germline CDR1 SGHNT, CDR2 YENEEA. CDR3 length: 15 amino acids.

The chain recombines TRBV11-3 with TRBJ2-5; 9 bases are a match to TRBD2. The germline V gene has CDR1 SGHNT and CDR2 YENEEA. This CDR3 comprises 15 residues. V lost 5 bases to trimming and J lost 2 bases; unmatched junction nucleotides: 6. The DNA for the CDR3 is TGTGCCAGCAGCCCCCTAGCGGGGACGCAAGAGACCCAGTACTTC. Protein: CASSPLAGTQETQYF.

The chain has TRBV29-1 and TRBJ2-7; D remains ambiguous. Germline values: CDR1 SQVTM, CDR2 ANQGSEA. The V gene lost 6 bases and the J gene lost 1 base, with 10 bases spanning the gap. There are 12 residues in the CDR3. The CDR3 bases are TGCAGCGTCACCACAGTGTCCTACGAGCAGTACTTC. Translating gives CSVTTVSYEQYF.

This clone has just one count. The chain recombines TRBV11-2 with TRBJ2-5, with D possibly matching TRBD1 (7 bases). Germline-derived CDR1 and CDR2 are SGHAT and FQNNGV. Trimming took off 5 bases at V and 1 base at J, with 11 bases between the two ends. This CDR3 spans 14 amino acids. CDR3 residues: CASSVQGGQETQYF. The CDR3 DNA is TGTGCCAGCAGCGTCCAGGGGGGCCAAGAGACCCAGTACTTC.

CDR3 in DNA: TGTGCCAGCAGCCGAGAGGCAGGTCGGGGGACCCAGTACTTC. This sequence encodes CASSREAGRGTQYF. The chain employs TRBV7-9 and TRBJ2-5; D may be TRBD2 (5 bases). Per the germline V gene, CDR1 is SEHNR and CDR2 is FQNEAQ (reference sequence). Trimming cost V 5 bases and J 7 bases, with 17 bases left between them. CDR3 length: 14 residues.

The sample holds a few counts of this clone. The J gene is TRBJ2-3, the V gene TRBV6-1; D call uncertain. Trimming left V 4 bases short and J 1 base short, with 9 bases between. CDR1 is MNHNS, CDR2 SASEGT, per germline. This CDR3 has 14 amino acids. The CDR3 loop is CASSVQDGTDTQYF. The CDR3 DNA reads as TGTGCCAGCAGTGTGCAGGACGGCACAGATACGCAGTATTTT.

The J gene is TRBJ2-2, the V gene TRBV5-4; D is uncertain. The CDR3 totals 13 residues. With 8 bases removed from V and 3 bases from J, the gap between germline ends came to 11 bases. Per the germline V gene, CDR1 is SGHNT and CDR2 is YYREEE (reference sequence). CDR3 sequence reads: CASSPGHTGELFF. CDR3 nucleotides: TGTGCCAGTAGCCCCGGGCACACCGGGGAGCTGTTTTTT. Variable domain in full (rest from reference TRBV5-4 and TRBJ2-2): ETGVTQSPTHLIKTRGQQVTLRCSSQSGHNTVSWYQQALGQGPQFIFQYYREEENGRGNFPPRFSGLQFPNYSSELNVNALELDDSALYLCASSPGHTGELFFGEGSRLTVL.

J is TRBJ1-1 and V is TRBV9, with D unclear. Germline CDR1 reads SGDLS; CDR2 reads YYNGEE. Deletions cut 4 bases from V and 0 bases from J, with 10 bases between. The CDR3 sequence is 14 residues long. The CDR3 loop reads CASSREGLNTEAFF. DNA of the CDR3: TGTGCCAGCAGCAGAGAAGGCCTGAACACTGAAGCTTTCTTT.

This clone was seen only a few times. This chain uses TRBV2 with TRBJ2-7, with a weak D call TRBD2 (6 bases). The V gene lost 2 bases and the J gene lost 3 bases, with 11 bases spanning the gap. The CDR3 totals 14 residues. Germline-derived CDR1 and CDR2 are SNHLY and FYNNEI. The CDR3: CASSETGVHYEQYF. CDR3 coding DNA: TGTGCCAGCAGTGAAACGGGGGTTCACTACGAGCAGTACTTC. Full variable domain (remainder filled in from reference TRBV2 and TRBJ2-7): EPEVTQTPSHQVTQMGQEVILRCVPISNHLYFYWYRQILGQKVEFLVSFYNNEISEKSEIFDDQFSVERPDGSNFTLKIRSTKLEDSAMYFCASSETGVHYEQYFGPGTRLTVT.

J is TRBJ1-4 and V is TRBV11-2; D is uncertain. Per the germline V gene, CDR1 is SGHAT and CDR2 is FQNNGV. The CDR3 extends over 13 amino acids. Trimming shortened V by 4 bases and J by 0 bases, and 3 bases separated the two germline ends. Here the CDR3 DNA reads TGTGCCAGCAGCTACTCAACTAATGAAAAACTGTTTTTT. Translating gives CASSYSTNEKLFF.

This clone has only one observation. This chain connects TRBV6-1 to TRBJ1-3; 11 nucleotides match TRBD1. Germline lookup yields CDR1 MNHNS and CDR2 SASEGT. The CDR3 loop spans 14 amino acids. The junction had 0 bases not matched to a gene; V was cut back by 3 bases and J by 5 bases. As DNA, the CDR3 is TGTGCCAGCAGTGAGGACAGGGGGCGAAACACCATATATTTT. This translates into CASSEDRGRNTIYF.

This chain uses TRBV5-1 with TRBJ1-6, with a possible D match to TRBD1 (5 bases). CDR1 and CDR2 from the germline V gene are SGHRS and YFSETQ. V was clipped by 7 bases and J by 7 bases, with 18 bases between them. This CDR3 spans 15 amino acids. This CDR3 reads CASSYTTVLNSPLHF. The CDR3 coding sequence is TGCGCCAGCTCGTATACGACAGTCCTCAATTCACCCCTCCACTTT.

The J gene is TRBJ1-1, the V gene TRBV7-9; tentative D call: TRBD1 (6 bases). V was clipped by 5 bases and J by 5 bases, with 12 bases between them. Germline assignment: CDR1 SEHNR and CDR2 FQNEAQ (reference sequence). The length of the CDR3 is 13 residues. The chain's CDR3 is CASSRDMGTEAFF. The DNA for the CDR3 is TGTGCCAGCAGCCGGGACATGGGGACTGAAGCTTTCTTT.

The chain uses TRBV5-3 and TRBJ1-5; D might be TRBD1 (5 bases). TRBV5-3 is an ORF; its function is uncertain. V shed 3 bases and J shed 2 bases, with 24 bases lying between them. This CDR3 comprises 19 residues. CDR3 nucleotides: TGTGCCAGAAGCTACTCGGGGCGCCGACCCCGCGGGGGCAATCAGCCCCAGCATTTT. Amino acid sequence: CARSYSGRRPRGGNQPQHF.

This rearrangement joins TRBV6-1 to TRBJ1-2; no clear D gene. In germline, CDR1 is MNHNS, CDR2 SASEGT. Trimming shortened V by 8 bases and J by 8 bases, and 18 bases separated the two germline ends. This CDR3 has 13 amino acids. This CDR3 is CASLQRGKGGYTF. DNA of the CDR3: TGTGCCAGCCTCCAGCGGGGAAAGGGCGGCTACACCTTC.

The chain employs TRBV7-9 and TRBJ1-4, with 7 bases that match TRBD1. The CDR3 spans 15 residues. V was clipped by 5 bases and J by 2 bases; unmatched bases: 5. In germline, CDR1 is SEHNR, CDR2 FQNEAQ (reference sequence). Here the CDR3 reads CASSPQGSTNEKLFF. Written as DNA, the CDR3 is TGTGCCAGCAGCCCACAGGGGTCGACTAATGAAAAACTGTTTTTT.

V usage is TRBV7-6 and J usage is TRBJ2-3; no reliable D call. Deletions cut 1 base from V and 6 bases from J, with 8 bases between. There are 13 residues in the CDR3. The germline gives CDR1 SGHVS, CDR2 FNYEAQ. CDR3 DNA sequence: TGTGCCAGCAGCTTAGTCATCTGGGATACGCAGTATTTT. Translated: CASSLVIWDTQYF.

This rearrangement joins TRBV18 to TRBJ1-1; D ambiguous. V lost 6 bases and J lost 1, with 15 bases in between. The CDR3 loop spans 15 amino acids. Germline V lookup: CDR1 KGHSH, CDR2 LQKENI. Here the CDR3 DNA reads TGTGCCAGCTCGGTAGTAGGACGGCAGAACACTGAAGCTTTCTTT. Protein sequence: CASSVVGRQNTEAFF.

The V and J genes are TRBV2 and TRBJ2-3, with TRBD2 matching over 7 bases. V lost 3 bases, J lost 2 bases, and 8 bases stayed unmatched. Germline loops: CDR1 SNHLY, CDR2 FYNNEI. The CDR3 is 16 amino acids. CDR3: CASSERASGTTDTQYF. Written as DNA, the CDR3 is TGTGCCAGCAGTGAGCGTGCTAGCGGTACCACAGATACGCAGTATTTT.

V and J are TRBV19 and TRBJ1-1, with D possibly matching TRBD1 (6 bases). Germline CDR1 LNHDA, CDR2 SQIVND (reference sequence). The CDR3 covers 17 residues. Trimming cost V 10 bases and J 7 bases, with 31 bases left between them. The CDR3 loop reads CATSVQGDPSRRGEAFF. The CDR3, as DNA: TGTGCCACTTCCGTACAGGGAGACCCGTCTAGGAGGGGTGAAGCTTTCTTT.

This clone was seen only once. The chain links TRBV15 to TRBJ1-2; 9 positions match TRBD1. The length of the CDR3 is 16 residues. Looked up from germline, CDR1 is LNHNV and CDR2 is YYDKDF (reference sequence). Unmatched junction bases numbered 8, after V lost 1 base and J lost 5 bases. The CDR3 is CATSRVGSGTGYGYTF. The CDR3 DNA is TGTGCCACCAGCAGAGTGGGCTCCGGGACAGGGTATGGCTACACCTTC.

J is TRBJ2-7 and V is TRBV11-2, with TRBD1 identical over 8 bases. The CDR3 contains 17 residues. V was clipped by 2 bases and J by 6 bases; unmatched bases: 15. Germline CDR1 is SGHAT and CDR2 is FQNNGV. CDR3 DNA: TGTGCCAGCAGCTTAATGGGACAGGACAAGAGGTTGTCCGAGCAGTACTTC. Its protein product is CASSLMGQDKRLSEQYF.

The chain employs TRBV7-9 and TRBJ2-2, with D maybe TRBD2 (6 bases). This CDR3 is built from 14 residues. Looked up from germline, CDR1 is SEHNR and CDR2 is FQNEAQ (reference sequence). V lost 1 base and J lost 7, with 10 bases in between. CDR3 nucleotide sequence: TGTGCCAGCAGCTTAGGGGAGGCGATCGGGGAGCTGTTTTTT. This gives the protein CASSLGEAIGELFF.

The chain carries TRBV6-1 and TRBJ1-6; TRBD1 might be the D (5 bases). CDR1 MNHNS and CDR2 SASEGT come from the germline V gene. The CDR3 length is 14 residues. Between the trimmed V and J ends, which lost 2 bases and 7 bases, there was a span of 9 bases. CDR3 sequence (DNA): TGTGCCAGCAGTGAATCGGGGCCCAATTCACCCCTCCACTTT. This sequence encodes CASSESGPNSPLHF.